The 6 T cell receptor beta chains presented below share a single source sample, sequenced in a study of human thymus T cells. Thymic samples were excised during corrective heart operations. Using immunoSEQ multiplex PCR, the repertoire was profiled, and TCRdb retains in-frame clones only, with some absent. The data show under 95,000 clones, roughly 95% seen once. Sequencing used thymus tissue. The receptors were gathered from a girl less than two years old with a congenital heart defect but otherwise immunologically healthy.

The chain uses TRBV28 and TRBJ2-1; D not resolved. With 6 bases removed from V and 8 bases from J, the gap between germline ends came to 17 bases. The CDR3 is 14 amino acids. Germline CDR1 is MDHEN and CDR2 is SYDVKM. In DNA form, the CDR3 reads TGTGCCAGCAGCCCGGTACAATTGGCCGATGAGCAGTTCTTC. Translating it yields CASSPVQLADEQFF. Full variable domain (remainder filled in from reference TRBV28 and TRBJ2-1): DVKVTQSSRYLVKRTGEKVFLECVQDMDHENMFWYRQDPGLGLRLIYFSYDVKMKEKGDIPEGYSVSREKKERFSLILESASTNQTSMYLCASSPVQLADEQFFGPGTRLTVL.

The chain combines TRBV27 with TRBJ2-3, with D hard to call. Deletions cut 6 bases from V and 0 bases from J, with 7 bases between. From germline, CDR1 is MNHEY and CDR2 SMNVEV (reference sequence). The CDR3 consists of 13 residues. CDR3 coding DNA: TGTGCCAGCAGCAAATCTAGCACAGATACGCAGTATTTT. As protein: CASSKSSTDTQYF.

The chain is built from TRBV27 and TRBJ1-2, with 8 bases matching TRBD1. Germline V lookup: CDR1 MNHEY, CDR2 SMNVEV (reference sequence). With V trimmed by 0 bases and J by 5 bases, 2 bases remained unmatched. This CDR3 spans 14 amino acids. Written as DNA, the CDR3 is TGTGCCAGCAGTTTATCCCACAGGGGGTATGGCTACACCTTC. This translates into CASSLSHRGYGYTF.

The gene calls are TRBV5-1 and TRBJ2-7, with D possibly TRBD1 on 5 matching bases. V lost 0 bases and J lost 2, with 6 bases in between. The CDR3 has 13 residues. Germline assignment: CDR1 SGHRS and CDR2 YFSETQ. The DNA for the CDR3 is TGCGCCAGCAGCTTGGAAGGGGCCTACGAGCAGTACTTC. Its protein product is CASSLEGAYEQYF.

This clone was seen more than once but under ten times. The rearrangement links TRBV28 to TRBJ1-5; D is unclear. Germline-derived CDR1 and CDR2 are MDHEN and SYDVKM. The ends were cut back, 3 bases at V and 9 bases at J, with 6 bases in the middle. The CDR3 totals 11 residues. The CDR3 loop reads CASSFKRPQHF. In nucleotides, the CDR3 is TGTGCCAGCAGTTTCAAACGGCCCCAGCATTTT.

The chain joins TRBV6-5 to TRBJ2-1; the match to TRBD1 covers 7 bases. The ends lost 9 bases at V and 8 bases at J; junction bases unmatched: 4. Germline V gene data show CDR1 as MNHEY and CDR2 as SVGAGI. This CDR3 region has 11 residues. CDR3: CARGQFYEQFF. CDR3 nucleotide sequence: TGTGCCAGGGGACAGTTCTATGAGCAGTTCTTC.